These 8 T cell receptor beta chains came from one sample sequenced in a study of T-cell reconstitution after alpha-beta-depleted transplantation in children. Unique molecular identifiers tagged the TCRbeta library. TCRdb passed the PCR reads through MiXCR, listing each CDR3 protein once. The sample has hundreds of thousands of distinct CDR3 sequences, 10% to 15% seen once. This specimen consisted of PBMCs, mostly from graft donor cells, obtained 360 days after TCRalphabeta/CD19-depleted stem cell transplant. These receptors were taken from a male patient between 10 and 17 years old who had a stem cell transplant for acute myeloid leukemia, so the T cells may come from the graft donor.

This clonotype was counted at least ten times. The genes are TRBV30 and TRBJ2-7; D uncertain. Between the trimmed V and J ends, which lost 1 base and 5 bases, there was a span of 21 bases. The CDR3 consists of 16 residues. Germline loops: CDR1 GTSNPN, CDR2 SVGIG (reference sequence). The CDR3: CAWSDLRPGPSNEQYF. The CDR3 DNA reads as TGTGCCTGGAGTGATCTCCGGCCGGGCCCCTCGAACGAGCAGTACTTC.

The CDR3 sequence: CASSQDWDRQETQYF. DNA for the CDR3: TGCGCCAGCAGCCAAGACTGGGACAGGCAAGAGACCCAGTACTTC. The chain is built from TRBV4-1 and TRBJ2-5; 8 bases are shared with TRBD1. Looked up from germline, CDR1 is MGHRA and CDR2 is YSYEKL. J gave up 2 bases and V 0 bases, and 2 bases lay outside the gene matches. This CDR3 contains 15 residues.

This clonotype was found a few times. This sequence joins TRBV7-3 and TRBJ2-5; tentatively, D is TRBD2 (5 bases). Trimming took 5 bases from V and 4 from J, leaving 17 bases between them. The V gene's germline CDR1 is SGHTA and CDR2 FQGTGA. The CDR3 length is 15 residues. The CDR3 is CASSRKIGVGETQYF. In nucleotides, the CDR3 is TGTGCCAGCAGCCGAAAAATCGGGGTGGGAGAGACCCAGTACTTC.

This clonotype was seen repeatedly, ten times or more. The genes are TRBV10-3 and TRBJ2-6; 10 nucleotides align to TRBD2. After removal of 2 bases from V and 0 bases from J, the junction contained 1 base not matched to a gene. The germline gives CDR1 ENHRY, CDR2 SYGVKD. CDR3 size: 17 residues. Written as DNA, the CDR3 is TGTGCCATCAGTGAGGTAGCGGGAGGCTCTGGGGCCAACGTCCTGACTTTC. It codes for CAISEVAGGSGANVLTF.

This clonotype was counted ten times or more. The CDR3 DNA follows: TGTGCCAGCAGCACCCGGACAGGGGTCAATCCGCCGACCTATGGCTACACCTTC. It specifies CASSTRTGVNPPTYGYTF. The chain carries TRBV9 and TRBJ1-2, with TRBD1 identical over 9 bases. Trimming cost V 4 bases and J 4 bases; bases outside gene matches: 17. CDR1 and CDR2 (germline): SGDLS, YYNGEE. The CDR3 sequence is 18 residues long.

The chain links TRBV11-2 to TRBJ2-3; D unclear. Trimming cost V 0 bases and J 6 bases, with 13 bases left between them. Germline V gives CDR1 SGHAT, CDR2 FQNNGV. The CDR3 loop spans 15 amino acids. The CDR3 loop reads CASSLDTGLKDTQYF. The CDR3 DNA sequence: TGTGCCAGCAGCTTAGATACCGGGTTGAAGGATACGCAGTATTTT.

V and J are TRBV12-3 or TRBV12-4 and TRBJ1-1; D not certain. The CDR3 loop spans 15 amino acids. V dropped 6 bases and J dropped 5 bases, with 19 bases sitting between them. Here the CDR3 DNA reads TGTGCCAGCAGCAGTCAGGATGCCAGGCGGACTGAAGCTTTCTTT. Encoded protein: CASSSQDARRTEAFF.

This clonotype occurred a few times. This sequence joins TRBV28 and TRBJ2-1; D is unresolved. V was pared by 6 bases and J by 0 bases, with 15 bases between. This CDR3 has 16 residues. Germline assignment: CDR1 MDHEN and CDR2 SYDVKM. The CDR3 nucleotides read TGTGCCAGCAGATTTGGTGGATTTTTCTCCTACAATGAGCAGTTCTTC. Amino acids: CASRFGGFFSYNEQFF.